Listed below are T cell receptor beta chains from one sample, sequenced in a study of blood T cells in healthy people across ages. TCRdb used MiXCR to reprocess the 5' RACE reads, holding one entry per CDR3 protein. The sample shows 800,000 to 900,000 distinct CDR3 sequences, approximately 59% of them seen only once. The source material was blood. The receptors come from a man younger than 40 in good health. The CDR3 runs from the conserved cysteine through the conserved F or W. A D gene is named only where the DNA matches it firmly. A clone size is listed for some rows: how often the clone was seen (once, few, many), or a class if it is expanded.

cdr3_aa: CASSPVGSGSTDTQYF
cdr3_nt: TGTGCCAGCAGCCCTGTCGGTAGCGGGAGTACAGATACGCAGTATTTT
j_call: TRBJ2-3
v_call: TRBV7-2
clone_size: .
d_call: TRBD2

cdr3_aa: CASSVTGYGYTF
cdr3_nt: TGTGCCAGCAGTGTGACAGGGTATGGCTACACCTTC
j_call: TRBJ1-2
v_call: TRBV12-3/TRBV12-4
clone_size: .
d_call: TRBD1

cdr3_aa: CASRRLGQGPDTQYF
cdr3_nt: TGTGCCAGCAGGAGGCTGGGACAGGGCCCAGATACGCAGTATTTT
j_call: TRBJ2-3
v_call: TRBV7-2
clone_size: .
d_call: TRBD1

cdr3_aa: CSARRGQGALPGANVLTF
cdr3_nt: TGCAGTGCTAGAAGAGGACAGGGGGCTTTGCCTGGGGCCAACGTCCTGACTTTC
j_call: TRBJ2-6
v_call: TRBV20-1
clone_size: few
d_call: TRBD1

cdr3_aa: CAWSPNGLAQETQYF
cdr3_nt: TGTGCCTGGAGCCCGAACGGACTAGCGCAAGAGACCCAGTACTTC
j_call: TRBJ2-5
v_call: TRBV30
clone_size: .
d_call: TRBD2

cdr3_aa: CASTLIGASNQPQHF
cdr3_nt: TGTGCCAGCACTCTAATTGGAGCTAGCAATCAGCCCCAGCATTTT
j_call: TRBJ1-5
v_call: TRBV28
clone_size: .
d_call: .

cdr3_aa: CSAAGTENYEQYF
cdr3_nt: TGCAGTGCAGCTGGGACCGAGAACTACGAGCAGTACTTC
j_call: TRBJ2-7
v_call: TRBV20-1
clone_size: .
d_call: .

cdr3_aa: CASSQGQGVPSSYNEQFF
cdr3_nt: TGTGCCAGCAGCCAGGGACAGGGGGTGCCGAGCTCCTACAATGAGCAGTTCTTC
j_call: TRBJ2-1
v_call: TRBV11-2
clone_size: .
d_call: TRBD1

cdr3_aa: CASSLEGWNTEAFF
cdr3_nt: TGTGCCAGCAGTTTAGAGGGGTGGAACACTGAAGCTTTCTTT
j_call: TRBJ1-1
v_call: TRBV7-2
clone_size: few
d_call: .

cdr3_aa: CASSPSQGAYGYTF
cdr3_nt: TGTGCCAGCTCCCCATCACAGGGAGCGTATGGCTACACCTTC
j_call: TRBJ1-2
v_call: TRBV12-3/TRBV12-4
clone_size: few
d_call: .

cdr3_aa: CASSPDGVNEQFF
cdr3_nt: TGCGCCAGCAGCCCGGACGGTGTAAATGAGCAGTTCTTC
j_call: TRBJ2-1
v_call: TRBV4-1
clone_size: .
d_call: .

cdr3_aa: CASSYSVSGQGAGGYTF
cdr3_nt: TGTGCCAGCAGTTACTCCGTGAGCGGACAGGGGGCTGGTGGCTACACCTTC
j_call: TRBJ1-2
v_call: TRBV6-5
clone_size: .
d_call: TRBD1

cdr3_aa: CVSNQGAEGNEKLFF
cdr3_nt: TGTGTCAGCAACCAGGGGGCCGAGGGTAATGAAAAACTGTTTTTT
j_call: TRBJ1-4
v_call: TRBV12-3/TRBV12-4
clone_size: .
d_call: TRBD1

cdr3_aa: CASSQALSGTGYTF
cdr3_nt: TGTGCCAGCAGCCAAGCGCTCTCGGGTACGGGCTACACCTTC
j_call: TRBJ1-2
v_call: TRBV3-1
clone_size: .
d_call: .

cdr3_aa: CASSYNQGPYEQYF
cdr3_nt: TGTGCCAGCAGTTACAACCAGGGACCCTACGAGCAGTACTTC
j_call: TRBJ2-7
v_call: TRBV6-5
clone_size: .
d_call: .

cdr3_aa: CASSLAHPRTDTQYF
cdr3_nt: TGTGCCAGCAGCTTAGCGCATCCCCGCACAGATACGCAGTATTTT
j_call: TRBJ2-3
v_call: TRBV7-2
clone_size: .
d_call: .

cdr3_aa: CSARGAGTYEQYF
cdr3_nt: TGCAGTGCTAGAGGGGCAGGGACCTACGAGCAGTACTTC
j_call: TRBJ2-7
v_call: TRBV20-1
clone_size: .
d_call: .

cdr3_aa: CASSPRRSSYNSPLHF
cdr3_nt: TGTGCCAGCAGCCCCCGACGAAGCTCCTATAATTCACCCCTCCACTTT
j_call: TRBJ1-6
v_call: TRBV5-6
clone_size: .
d_call: .

cdr3_aa: CASGDGAYEQYF
cdr3_nt: TGTGCCAGCGGGGACGGGGCCTACGAGCAGTACTTC
j_call: TRBJ2-7
v_call: TRBV5-6
clone_size: .
d_call: .

cdr3_aa: CASSQDVTAYEQYF
cdr3_nt: TGTGCCAGCAGCCAAGATGTGACAGCCTACGAGCAGTACTTC
j_call: TRBJ2-7
v_call: TRBV3-1
clone_size: .
d_call: .

cdr3_aa: CASSLIQGRETQYF
cdr3_nt: TGCGCCAGCAGCTTGATACAGGGACGAGAGACCCAGTACTTC
j_call: TRBJ2-5
v_call: TRBV5-1
clone_size: .
d_call: .

cdr3_aa: CASTPLEGRQYF
cdr3_nt: TGTGCCAGCACCCCCCTGGAGGGTCGGCAGTACTTC
j_call: TRBJ2-5
v_call: TRBV6-2/TRBV6-3
clone_size: .
d_call: .

cdr3_aa: CASAAGEGQPQHF
cdr3_nt: TGCGCCAGCGCCGCTGGCGAGGGGCAGCCCCAGCATTTT
j_call: TRBJ1-5
v_call: TRBV5-1
clone_size: .
d_call: .

cdr3_aa: CSVVGPGKETQYF
cdr3_nt: TGCAGCGTTGTTGGTCCGGGAAAAGAGACCCAGTACTTC
j_call: TRBJ2-5
v_call: TRBV29-1
clone_size: .
d_call: .

cdr3_aa: CASSGIAGGIRRELFF
cdr3_nt: TGTGCCAGCAGTGGCATCGCAGGGGGGATACGGAGGGAGCTGTTTTTT
j_call: TRBJ2-2
v_call: TRBV25-1
clone_size: once
d_call: .

cdr3_aa: CASSLRGDEQFF
cdr3_nt: TGTGCCAGCAGCCTAAGGGGCGATGAGCAGTTCTTC
j_call: TRBJ2-1
v_call: TRBV3-1
clone_size: many
d_call: .

cdr3_aa: CSAIGSSGGIQETQYF
cdr3_nt: TGCAGTGCTATTGGGTCTAGCGGGGGTATCCAAGAGACCCAGTACTTC
j_call: TRBJ2-5
v_call: TRBV20-1
clone_size: .
d_call: TRBD2